The 12 T cell receptor beta chains presented below share a single source sample, sequenced in a study of blood T cell repertoires in COVID-19. Method: immunoSEQ multiplex PCR; TCRdb's copy keeps in-frame clones and lacks some. Of 50,000 to 80,000 clones in the sample, 90% were seen once. The sequenced sample was peripheral blood. The source is a woman of 80 years or more with active COVID-19.

This clone showed up just a few times. The chain recombines TRBV19 with TRBJ2-2; 7 bases map to TRBD1. The germline V gene encodes CDR1 LNHDA and CDR2 SQIVND (reference sequence). CDR3 size: 16 residues. Germline trimming cut 4 bases from V and 6 bases from J; bases unmatched to any gene: 11. CDR3 sequence reads: CASSSDRAGAPGELFF. CDR3 DNA sequence: TGTGCCAGTAGTAGTGACAGGGCCGGTGCTCCCGGGGAGCTGTTTTTT.

This chain joins TRBV28 and TRBJ1-1; D may be TRBD1 (6 bases). Germline V lookup: CDR1 MDHEN, CDR2 SYDVKM. Deletions cut 5 bases from V and 6 bases from J, with 16 bases between. The CDR3 totals 14 residues. CDR3 loop: CASSKRQGNAEAFF. The CDR3 DNA reads TGTGCCAGCAGTAAAAGGCAGGGGAATGCTGAAGCTTTCTTT.

As concerns this clone: A junction end diverges from the germline sequence, so it may reflect a read error. The V and J genes are TRBV7-7 and TRBJ2-2, with 12 bases that match TRBD2. The CDR3 runs 16 residues. Per germline, CDR1 SSHAT and CDR2 FNYEAQ (reference sequence). This chain's CDR3 is CASSQGLAGNTGELFF. As DNA, the CDR3 is TGTGCTAGCAGCCAAGGACTAGCGGGAAACACCGGGGAGCTGTTTTTT.

This chain connects TRBV19 to TRBJ2-1; 7 nucleotides line up with TRBD2. Per germline, CDR1 LNHDA and CDR2 SQIVND (reference sequence). The CDR3 runs to 13 residues. V dropped 7 bases and J dropped 9; count of bases not matched to a gene: 9. DNA of the CDR3: TGTGCCAGTAAAGGCTGGACGGGAGGTGAGCAGTTCTTC. This sequence encodes CASKGWTGGEQFF.

The chain joins TRBV28 to TRBJ2-3; 10 positions match TRBD2. After removal of 5 bases from V and 5 bases from J, the junction contained 10 bases not matched to a gene. CDR1 and CDR2 (germline): MDHEN, SYDVKM. The CDR3 spans 16 residues. DNA for the CDR3: TGTGCCAGCAGTCCCGCACTAGCGGGGCGAGTAGATACGCAGTATTTT. Translating it yields CASSPALAGRVDTQYF.

The rearrangement links TRBV4-1 to TRBJ2-3, with TRBD2 identical over 9 bases. The CDR3 extends over 17 amino acids. Germline V gene data show CDR1 as MGHRA and CDR2 as YSYEKL. J lost 1 base, V lost 1 base, and 6 bases had no gene match. This chain's CDR3 is CASSQGGLARRTDTQYF. The CDR3 DNA reads as TGCGCCAGCAGCCAAGGAGGACTAGCGAGACGCACAGATACGCAGTATTTT.

The genes are TRBV10-3 and TRBJ1-2; the D gene is possibly TRBD1 (6 bases). The germline V gene encodes CDR1 ENHRY and CDR2 SYGVKD. V was pared by 5 bases and J by 8 bases, with 15 bases between. This CDR3 spans 13 amino acids. CDR3 amino acids: CAISPTTGAGYTF. The CDR3 DNA is TGTGCCATCAGTCCAACGACAGGTGCCGGCTACACCTTC.

CDR3 DNA: TGTGCCAGCAGCCATTTCGGCGGGGGGCAGCATTTT. The encoded protein is CASSHFGGGQHF. The rearrangement uses TRBV3-1 (or the pseudogene TRBV3-2) and TRBJ1-5, with D maybe TRBD1 (5 bases). The CDR3 contains 12 residues. CDR1 and CDR2 from the germline V gene are LGHDT and YNNKEL (reference sequence). The ends were cut back, 3 bases at V and 13 bases at J, with 13 bases in the middle.

The V and J genes are TRBV24-1 and TRBJ2-3, with 7 bases lining up with TRBD2. Germline V gene sequence: CDR1 KGHDR, CDR2 SFDVKD. V lost 3 bases, J lost 2 bases, and 7 bases stayed unmatched. The CDR3 has 16 residues. In DNA form, the CDR3 reads TGTGCCACCAGTGATAACGGGGGGACTTTCACAGATACGCAGTATTTT. Protein: CATSDNGGTFTDTQYF.

This chain uses TRBV28 with TRBJ1-2; 7 nucleotides align to TRBD1. Per germline, CDR1 MDHEN and CDR2 SYDVKM. V gave up 5 bases and J gave up 7 bases; unmatched junction bases: 7. This CDR3 has 13 amino acids. CDR3 bases: TGTGCCAGCAGTACACGACAGGGAGGTGGCTACACCTTC. It translates to CASSTRQGGGYTF.

The chain has TRBV9 and TRBJ1-2; 8 bases are a match to TRBD1. V lost 4 bases and J lost 1; bases outside the gene matches: 3. The CDR3 has 14 amino acids. Per germline, CDR1 SGDLS and CDR2 YYNGEE. CDR3 DNA sequence: TGTGCCAGCAGCACAGGACAGGGTAACTATGGCTACACCTTC. Encoded protein: CASSTGQGNYGYTF. Together with reference TRBV9 and TRBJ1-2, the CDR3 gives the full variable domain: DSGVTQTPKHLITATGQRVTLRCSPRSGDLSVYWYQQSLDQGLQFLIQYYNGEERAKGNILERFSAQQFPDLHSELNLSSLELGDSALYFCASSTGQGNYGYTFGSGTRLTVV.

Only a few counts were recorded for this clone. This chain links TRBV6-5 with TRBJ1-2; D might be TRBD1 (5 bases). The CDR3 totals 13 residues. The ends were cut back, 2 bases at V and 7 bases at J, with 11 bases in the middle. The V gene's germline CDR1 is MNHEY and CDR2 SVGAGI. CDR3 sequence (DNA): TGTGCCAGCAGTTACAATCAGGGCGGTGGCTACACCTTC. Translation: CASSYNQGGGYTF.